The clone carrying this TCR beta chain showed up just a few times. These data belong to a study of cytomegalovirus exposure and HLA in healthy donors. V gave up 4 bases and J gave up 5 bases, with 24 bases separating them. The germline gives CDR1 MDHEN, CDR2 SYDVKM. The CDR3 sequence is 18 residues long. Vbeta (60) and Jbeta (13) primers were used in the PCR. Libraries were prepared by immunoSEQ multiplex PCR; TCRdb keeps only in-frame clonotypes and omits some of them. This sample carries approximately 120,000 clones, about 80% of them seen once, and the ten largest clones take about 3%. The chain combines TRBV28 with TRBJ1-5; D uncertain. The specimen was PBMCs. The clonotype comes from a man aged 25-40 years in good health and CMV-seronegative. The CDR3 nucleotides read TGTGCCAGCAGTTCACCGGGGAGGGCTGGCCGTACGGATCAGCCCCAGCATTTT. This gives the protein CASSSPGRAGRTDQPQHF.